These T cell receptor beta chains were read from a single sample in a study of T cells after yellow fever vaccination. TCRdb reprocessed the 5' RACE reads with MiXCR, giving one entry per CDR3 protein. The sample includes about 300,000 distinct CDR3 sequences, around 10% of them seen just once. This sample comprised CD4+ T cells sorted from PBMCs, obtained 5 days after the yellow fever booster vaccination. These TCRs come from a man aged 18 to 30 who received the YFV17D yellow fever vaccine. CDR3s include the opening cysteine and the closing phenylalanine or tryptophan. The D gene is left open where the match is weak. Only some rows state a clone size, as once, few, many or a class for expanded clones.

j_call: TRBJ1-5; clone_size: few; v_call: TRBV12-3/TRBV12-4; d_call: -; cdr3_aa: CASSLTGGHQPQHF; cdr3_nt: TGTGCCAGCAGTTTGACGGGAGGTCATCAGCCCCAGCATTTT
j_call: TRBJ2-7; clone_size: many; v_call: TRBV12-3/TRBV12-4; d_call: TRBD2; cdr3_aa: CASSGTTYEQYF; cdr3_nt: TGTGCCAGCAGCGGGACTACCTACGAGCAGTACTTC
j_call: TRBJ2-3; clone_size: -; v_call: TRBV7-9; d_call: TRBD2; cdr3_aa: CACRLAGLGTDTQYF; cdr3_nt: TGTGCCTGCAGACTAGCGGGGCTGGGCACAGATACGCAGTATTTT
j_call: TRBJ1-2; clone_size: few; v_call: TRBV6-2/TRBV6-3; d_call: TRBD1; cdr3_aa: CASSYGPGQGNYGYTF; cdr3_nt: TGTGCCAGCAGTTACGGCCCGGGACAGGGCAACTATGGCTACACCTTC
j_call: TRBJ2-3; clone_size: few; v_call: TRBV7-2; d_call: -; cdr3_aa: CASSFTRTDTQYF; cdr3_nt: TGTGCCAGCAGCTTCACTCGGACAGATACGCAGTATTTT
j_call: TRBJ2-1; clone_size: few; v_call: TRBV6-6; d_call: -; cdr3_aa: CASSPVHAGNEQFF; cdr3_nt: TGTGCCAGCAGTCCGGTCCACGCGGGCAATGAGCAGTTCTTC
j_call: TRBJ1-3; clone_size: once; v_call: TRBV12-3/TRBV12-4; d_call: -; cdr3_aa: CASTELSSGTTIYF; cdr3_nt: TGTGCCAGCACCGAACTGAGCTCTGGAACCACCATATATTTT
j_call: TRBJ2-1; clone_size: once; v_call: TRBV5-1; d_call: TRBD2; cdr3_aa: CASSTGLAYNEQFF; cdr3_nt: TGCGCCAGCAGCACGGGACTAGCCTACAATGAGCAGTTCTTC
j_call: TRBJ1-5; clone_size: -; v_call: TRBV9; d_call: -; cdr3_aa: CASSVGAGLMVEPQHF; cdr3_nt: TGTGCCAGCAGCGTAGGGGCAGGGTTGATGGTGGAGCCCCAGCATTTT
j_call: TRBJ2-7; clone_size: -; v_call: TRBV20-1; d_call: TRBD2; cdr3_aa: CSASLRGGAEQYF; cdr3_nt: TGCAGTGCCAGCCTAAGGGGAGGGGCCGAGCAGTACTTC
j_call: TRBJ1-1; clone_size: -; v_call: TRBV5-1; d_call: -; cdr3_aa: CASSLRVRDTEAFF; cdr3_nt: TGCGCCAGCAGCTTGCGGGTAAGAGACACTGAAGCTTTCTTT
j_call: TRBJ2-1; clone_size: -; v_call: TRBV6-2/TRBV6-3; d_call: -; cdr3_aa: CASRRTWNEQFF; cdr3_nt: TGTGCCAGCAGACGAACTTGGAATGAGCAGTTCTTC
j_call: TRBJ2-3; clone_size: -; v_call: TRBV6-6; d_call: -; cdr3_aa: CASSYVQAPYTDTQYF; cdr3_nt: TGTGCCAGCAGTTACGTTCAGGCCCCATACACAGATACGCAGTATTTT
j_call: TRBJ1-1; clone_size: few; v_call: TRBV7-2; d_call: -; cdr3_aa: CASSLQGTMLGAFF; cdr3_nt: TGTGCCAGCAGCTTACAGGGGACGATGTTAGGAGCTTTCTTT
j_call: TRBJ1-2; clone_size: -; v_call: TRBV5-4; d_call: TRBD1; cdr3_aa: CASSKETGGDYGYTF; cdr3_nt: TGTGCCAGCAGCAAGGAGACAGGGGGCGACTATGGCTACACCTTC
j_call: TRBJ2-7; clone_size: few; v_call: TRBV20-1; d_call: TRBD2; cdr3_aa: CSARVLASGEYEQYF; cdr3_nt: TGCAGTGCTAGAGTTTTGGCTAGCGGGGAATACGAGCAGTACTTC
j_call: TRBJ1-2; clone_size: few; v_call: TRBV10-3; d_call: -; cdr3_aa: CAISTPGVGYGYTF; cdr3_nt: TGTGCCATCAGTACCCCGGGGGTCGGCTATGGCTACACCTTC
j_call: TRBJ1-1; clone_size: few; v_call: TRBV4-3; d_call: TRBD1; cdr3_aa: CASSQGTGADTEAFF; cdr3_nt: TGCGCCAGCAGCCAAGGAACAGGGGCTGACACTGAAGCTTTCTTT
j_call: TRBJ2-5; clone_size: few; v_call: TRBV7-3; d_call: TRBD1; cdr3_aa: CASSFSGTAQETQYF; cdr3_nt: TGTGCCAGCAGCTTCTCTGGGACAGCGCAAGAGACCCAGTACTTC
j_call: TRBJ1-6; clone_size: -; v_call: TRBV5-4; d_call: -; cdr3_aa: CASSFRVGTGSWNSPLHF; cdr3_nt: TGTGCCAGCAGCTTTAGAGTTGGAACGGGGAGTTGGAATTCACCCCTCCACTTT
j_call: TRBJ1-6; clone_size: few; v_call: TRBV7-2; d_call: -; cdr3_aa: CASSLGSFPNSPLHF; cdr3_nt: TGTGCCAGCAGCTTAGGGTCTTTTCCGAATTCACCCCTCCACTTT
j_call: TRBJ1-2; clone_size: few; v_call: TRBV12-3/TRBV12-4; d_call: TRBD1; cdr3_aa: CASSTEEFRGQNYGYTF; cdr3_nt: TGTGCCAGCAGCACCGAGGAATTCAGGGGACAGAACTATGGCTACACCTTC
j_call: TRBJ1-2; clone_size: many; v_call: TRBV20-1; d_call: -; cdr3_aa: CSARFRLSSGYTF; cdr3_nt: TGCAGTGCTAGGTTCAGGCTATCTTCAGGCTACACCTTC
j_call: TRBJ2-4; clone_size: many; v_call: TRBV3-1; d_call: -; cdr3_aa: CASSQGPGRPRGNIQYF; cdr3_nt: TGTGCCAGCAGCCAAGGACCCGGACGTCCCCGGGGAAACATTCAGTACTTC
j_call: TRBJ1-4; clone_size: few; v_call: TRBV28; d_call: -; cdr3_aa: CASSRNREKLFF; cdr3_nt: TGTGCCAGCAGTAGGAACAGAGAAAAACTGTTTTTT
j_call: TRBJ2-5; clone_size: -; v_call: TRBV10-3; d_call: TRBD2; cdr3_aa: CATGRAGEETQYF; cdr3_nt: TGTGCCACAGGCAGGGCGGGGGAAGAGACCCAGTACTTC
j_call: TRBJ2-5; clone_size: many; v_call: TRBV6-2/TRBV6-3; d_call: -; cdr3_aa: CASSWGRQIETQYF; cdr3_nt: TGTGCCAGCAGTTGGGGACGGCAGATAGAGACCCAGTACTTC
j_call: TRBJ2-5; clone_size: few; v_call: TRBV27; d_call: TRBD2; cdr3_aa: CASSLRFSGGETQYF; cdr3_nt: TGTGCCAGCAGTTTAAGGTTTAGCGGGGGAGAGACCCAGTACTTC
j_call: TRBJ2-1; clone_size: -; v_call: TRBV11-2; d_call: TRBD2; cdr3_aa: CASTKRMGLAGNNEQFF; cdr3_nt: TGTGCCAGCACCAAGCGGATGGGACTAGCGGGGAACAATGAGCAGTTCTTC
j_call: TRBJ1-2; clone_size: few; v_call: TRBV7-9; d_call: TRBD1; cdr3_aa: CASSLAQGAHGYTF; cdr3_nt: TGTGCCAGCAGCTTAGCCCAGGGGGCTCACGGCTACACCTTC
j_call: TRBJ1-1; clone_size: -; v_call: TRBV4-2; d_call: -; cdr3_aa: CASSFSPYRGTEAFF; cdr3_nt: TGTGCCAGCAGCTTTAGCCCCTACCGGGGGACTGAAGCTTTCTTT
j_call: TRBJ1-1; clone_size: few; v_call: TRBV12-5; d_call: -; cdr3_aa: CASRQGWGQSNTEAFF; cdr3_nt: TGTGCTAGCCGCCAGGGGTGGGGGCAGAGCAACACTGAAGCTTTCTTT
j_call: TRBJ1-2; clone_size: -; v_call: TRBV20-1; d_call: -; cdr3_aa: CSARSYPGYTF; cdr3_nt: TGCAGTGCTAGGTCCTACCCCGGCTACACCTTC
j_call: TRBJ2-6; clone_size: -; v_call: TRBV5-1; d_call: TRBD1; cdr3_aa: CASSLRGEDRVGANVLTF; cdr3_nt: TGCGCCAGCAGCCTCCGAGGGGAGGACAGGGTTGGGGCCAACGTCCTGACTTTC
j_call: TRBJ2-2; clone_size: -; v_call: TRBV9; d_call: TRBD2; cdr3_aa: CASSPTSGGAWTGELFF; cdr3_nt: TGTGCCAGCAGCCCTACTAGCGGGGGGGCGTGGACCGGGGAGCTGTTTTTT
j_call: TRBJ1-5; clone_size: many; v_call: TRBV7-2; d_call: -; cdr3_aa: CASSWGGQRATTQHF; cdr3_nt: TGTGCCAGCAGCTGGGGAGGGCAACGCGCTACGACCCAGCATTTT
j_call: TRBJ1-1; clone_size: -; v_call: TRBV4-3; d_call: -; cdr3_aa: CASSQDRRGPGAFF; cdr3_nt: TGCGCCAGCAGCCAAGATCGAAGAGGACCCGGAGCTTTCTTT
j_call: TRBJ1-4; clone_size: few; v_call: TRBV5-1; d_call: TRBD1; cdr3_aa: CASSRDREGEKLVF; cdr3_nt: TGCGCCAGCAGCCGGGACAGGGAAGGAGAAAAACTGGTTTTT
j_call: TRBJ2-6; clone_size: -; v_call: TRBV12-3/TRBV12-4; d_call: -; cdr3_aa: CASSFQVAGANVLTF; cdr3_nt: TGTGCCAGCAGCTTCCAGGTTGCTGGGGCCAACGTCCTGACTTTC
j_call: TRBJ2-7; clone_size: -; v_call: TRBV3-1; d_call: -; cdr3_aa: CASSQDRGKGYEQYF; cdr3_nt: TGTGCCAGCAGCCAAGACAGGGGAAAAGGGTACGAGCAGTACTTC
j_call: TRBJ1-5; clone_size: -; v_call: TRBV19; d_call: -; cdr3_aa: CASSYQSWIQPQHF; cdr3_nt: TGTGCCAGTAGTTATCAGTCGTGGATTCAGCCCCAGCATTTT
j_call: TRBJ1-5; clone_size: -; v_call: TRBV5-6; d_call: -; cdr3_aa: CASSLRQAGNQPQHF; cdr3_nt: TGTGCCAGCAGCTTGCGGCAGGCCGGCAATCAGCCCCAGCATTTT
j_call: TRBJ1-2; clone_size: many; v_call: TRBV6-6; d_call: -; cdr3_aa: CASSYLAKVFYGYTF; cdr3_nt: TGTGCCAGCAGCTATTTAGCGAAGGTGTTCTATGGCTACACCTTC
j_call: TRBJ1-1; clone_size: many; v_call: TRBV18; d_call: TRBD1; cdr3_aa: CASSPGQANTEAFF; cdr3_nt: TGCGCCAGCAGCCCCGGACAGGCCAACACTGAAGCTTTCTTT
j_call: TRBJ2-7; clone_size: few; v_call: TRBV5-1; d_call: TRBD2; cdr3_aa: CASSLDARGGSNYEQYF; cdr3_nt: TGCGCCAGCAGCTTGGACGCTCGCGGGGGGTCCAACTACGAGCAGTACTTC
j_call: TRBJ1-6; clone_size: few; v_call: TRBV24-1; d_call: -; cdr3_aa: CATADGGSGSPLHF; cdr3_nt: TGTGCCACCGCGGACGGGGGTTCTGGCTCACCCCTCCACTTT
j_call: TRBJ1-2; clone_size: many; v_call: TRBV18; d_call: TRBD1; cdr3_aa: CASSPDRDYGYTF; cdr3_nt: TGTGCCAGCAGTCCTGACAGGGACTATGGCTACACCTTC